These T cell receptor beta chains were read from a single sample in a study of T cells after somatic rescue of genetic block. This table comes from immunoSEQ multiplex PCR, and its TCRdb copy is limited to in-frame clones, with some not included. The table shows 15,000 or so clones, with around three quarters occurring only once. Sequences were obtained from peripheral blood mononuclear cells (PBMCs). The receptor source for this set is a boy aged 5-17 years. CDR3s include the opening cysteine and the closing phenylalanine or tryptophan. The D gene is left open where the match is weak. Not all rows give a size; the values are once, few, many and, for expanded clones, a class.

-	TRBJ1-5	TRBV16	-	CASSQSGRGQPQHF	TGTGCCAGCAGCCAATCAGGGAGAGGTCAGCCCCAGCATTTT
few	TRBJ1-1	TRBV10-3	-	CAIGRGTLNTEAFF	TGTGCCATCGGGAGAGGGACACTGAACACTGAAGCTTTCTTT
-	TRBJ2-3	TRBV4-1	-	CASSQVIFLGPDTQYF	TGCGCCAGCAGCCAAGTGATATTCCTAGGCCCAGATACGCAGTATTTT
-	TRBJ1-1	TRBV12-5	TRBD1	CASGLGGQGRLEAFF	TGTGCTAGTGGTTTAGGGGGACAGGGGAGACTTGAAGCTTTCTTT
few	TRBJ2-7	TRBV27	TRBD1	CASSLGTGPYEQYF	TGTGCCAGCAGTTTAGGGACAGGTCCCTACGAGCAGTACTTC
-	TRBJ2-5	TRBV7-9	-	CASSLDSRETQYF	TGTGCCAGCAGCTTAGACTCCCGGGAGACCCAGTACTTC
-	TRBJ1-1	TRBV6-5	-	CASSYSGYRDTEAFF	TGTGCCAGCAGTTACTCGGGGTACAGAGACACTGAAGCTTTCTTT
-	TRBJ2-3	TRBV18	-	CASSRDYTDTQYF	TGTGCCAGCTCACGGGATTACACAGATACGCAGTATTTT
once	TRBJ2-7	TRBV28	-	CASSLGANQGTHF	TGTGCCAGCAGTCTGGGGGCCAATCAAGGGACTCACTTC
once	TRBJ2-5	TRBV5-1	TRBD2	CASSLVYGGGPMIGTQYF	TGCGCCAGCAGCTTGGTGTACGGGGGAGGGCCCATGATCGGGACCCAGTACTTC
-	TRBJ2-7	TRBV6-5	-	CASSLSGQNEQYF	TGTGCCAGCAGTCTCTCGGGCCAAAACGAGCAGTACTTC
-	TRBJ2-3	TRBV6-5	TRBD1	CASSYSGQHTDTQYF	TGTGCCAGCAGTTACTCGGGACAGCACACAGATACGCAGTATTTT
few	TRBJ2-2	TRBV6-5	-	CASSFQDTGELFF	TGTGCCAGCAGTTTCCAGGACACCGGGGAGCTGTTTTTT
-	TRBJ1-3	TRBV14	TRBD1	CASSQGTGFSGNTIYF	TGTGCCAGCAGCCAAGGGACAGGTTTCTCTGGAAACACCATATATTTT
-	TRBJ2-1	TRBV2	-	CASSDEFSYNEQFF	TGTGCCAGCAGTGATGAGTTCTCCTACAATGAGCAGTTCTTC